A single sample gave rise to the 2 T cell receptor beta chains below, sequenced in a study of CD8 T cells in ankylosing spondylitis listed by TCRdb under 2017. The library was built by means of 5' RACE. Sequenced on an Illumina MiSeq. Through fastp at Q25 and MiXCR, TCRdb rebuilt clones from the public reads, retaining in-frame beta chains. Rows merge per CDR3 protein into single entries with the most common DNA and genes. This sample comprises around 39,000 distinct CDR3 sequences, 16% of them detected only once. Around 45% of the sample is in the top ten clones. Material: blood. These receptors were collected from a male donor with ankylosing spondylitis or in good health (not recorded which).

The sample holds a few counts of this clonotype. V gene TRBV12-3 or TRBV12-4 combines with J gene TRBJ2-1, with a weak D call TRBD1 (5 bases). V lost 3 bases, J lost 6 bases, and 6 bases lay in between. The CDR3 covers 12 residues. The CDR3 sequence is CASSFQGNEQFF. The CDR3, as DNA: TGTGCCAGCAGTTTCCAGGGCAATGAGCAGTTCTTC.

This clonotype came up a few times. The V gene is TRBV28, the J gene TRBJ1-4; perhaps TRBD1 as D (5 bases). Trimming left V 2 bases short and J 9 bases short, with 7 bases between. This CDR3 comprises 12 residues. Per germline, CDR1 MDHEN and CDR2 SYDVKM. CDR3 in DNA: TGTGCCAGCAGTTTAACGGGACAAAAACTGTTTTTT. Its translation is CASSLTGQKLFF.